This paragraph covers one TCR beta chain sequence. The target antigen is unknown. Some clones are missing from TCRdb's copy, which holds only in-frame ones; the method was immunoSEQ multiplex PCR. Seen here are about 180,000 clones, 85% observed once, and the top ten hold approximately 16%. The source of the sample is a study of cytomegalovirus exposure and HLA in healthy donors. Study in general: The approximately 130 validation repertoires and the roughly 700 first-cohort repertoires shared a platform, a later analysis reported. Notes on the study in general: Researchers reported that a few CMV-associated chains were confirmed in vitro as CMV antigen-specific. Reportedly, cytomegalovirus status was diagnosed with high sensitivity and specificity. Most TCR sequences were uncommon, yet certain public TCRs appeared in many donors.

The sequence was obtained from a man aged 18 to 30 in good health and CMV-seropositive. Material for sequencing was PBMCs.

In DNA, the CDR3 is TGTGCCAGCGGGCAGGGGGGAAGTGCTGGGGCCAACGTCCTGACTTTC. It translates to CASGQGGSAGANVLTF. The chain uses TRBV27 and TRBJ2-6; a weak D match, TRBD1 (7 bases). From germline, CDR1 is MNHEY and CDR2 SMNVEV (reference sequence). The V and J ends lost 8 bases and 2 bases respectively, with 16 bases between them. The CDR3 contains 16 residues.